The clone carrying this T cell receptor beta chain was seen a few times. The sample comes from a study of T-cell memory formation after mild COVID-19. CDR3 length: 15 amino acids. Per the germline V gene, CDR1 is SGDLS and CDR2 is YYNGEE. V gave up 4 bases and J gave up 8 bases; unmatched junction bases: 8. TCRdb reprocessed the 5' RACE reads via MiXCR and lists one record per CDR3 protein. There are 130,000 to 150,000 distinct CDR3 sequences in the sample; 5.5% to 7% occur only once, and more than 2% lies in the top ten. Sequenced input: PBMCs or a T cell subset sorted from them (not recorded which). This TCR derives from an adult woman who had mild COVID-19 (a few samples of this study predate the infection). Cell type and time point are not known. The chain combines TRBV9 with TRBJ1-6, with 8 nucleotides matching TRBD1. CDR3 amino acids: CASSSHRGRDSPLHF. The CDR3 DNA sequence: TGTGCCAGCAGCTCCCACAGGGGGAGGGATTCACCCCTCCACTTT. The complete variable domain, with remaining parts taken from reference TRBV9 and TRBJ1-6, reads DSGVTQTPKHLITATGQRVTLRCSPRSGDLSVYWYQQSLDQGLQFLIQYYNGEERAKGNILERFSAQQFPDLHSELNLSSLELGDSALYFCASSSHRGRDSPLHFGNGTRLTVT.